Listed below are T cell receptor beta chains from one sample, sequenced in a study of shared clonotypes between healthy human individuals. Repertoires were generated with immunoSEQ multiplex PCR, while TCRdb's copy carries only in-frame clones and drops some. The sample shows over a million clones, more than 60% of them seen only once. The sequencing sample was made of memory CD4+ T cells sorted from blood. These receptors were taken from a man aged 18 to 29 in good health. The conserved cysteine and the conserved F or W are not part of the CDR3 here. Each record gives: CDR3 length, V gene, CDR3 protein.

len: 15
v_gene: TRBV5-1
CDR3aa: ASSPRTLSSGANVLT

len: 13
v_gene: TRBV30
CDR3aa: AWSVRDRHRGPQH

len: 11
v_gene: TRBV5-4
CDR3aa: ASSTRSDEKLF

len: 13
v_gene: TRBV5-1
CDR3aa: ASSLVGEPAGELF

len: 12
v_gene: TRBV5-1
CDR3aa: ASSQTGTAYEQY

len: 12
v_gene: TRBV2
CDR3aa: ASSGTGGTGELF

len: 7
v_gene: TRBV1
CDR3aa: TSDYEQY

len: 12
v_gene: TRBV18
CDR3aa: ASSPGHQGDTIY

len: 11
v_gene: TRBV6-5
CDR3aa: ASRSRGERGYT

len: 10
v_gene: TRBV2
CDR3aa: ASSGEGGELF

len: 10
v_gene: TRBV30
CDR3aa: AWRPQAYEQY

len: 12
v_gene: TRBV5-1
CDR3aa: ASSLWQGGTEAF

len: 11
v_gene: TRBV7-2
CDR3aa: ASSGDPGDTQY

len: 11
v_gene: TRBV6-1
CDR3aa: ASSGQGPEKLF

len: 12
v_gene: TRBV27
CDR3aa: ASSSPGSSYEQY

len: 12
v_gene: TRBV6-1
CDR3aa: ASSLSGPSYEQY

len: 10
v_gene: TRBV19
CDR3aa: ASKGDSYEQY

len: 17
v_gene: TRBV5-6
CDR3aa: ASSLLSAGTGGLGGTQY